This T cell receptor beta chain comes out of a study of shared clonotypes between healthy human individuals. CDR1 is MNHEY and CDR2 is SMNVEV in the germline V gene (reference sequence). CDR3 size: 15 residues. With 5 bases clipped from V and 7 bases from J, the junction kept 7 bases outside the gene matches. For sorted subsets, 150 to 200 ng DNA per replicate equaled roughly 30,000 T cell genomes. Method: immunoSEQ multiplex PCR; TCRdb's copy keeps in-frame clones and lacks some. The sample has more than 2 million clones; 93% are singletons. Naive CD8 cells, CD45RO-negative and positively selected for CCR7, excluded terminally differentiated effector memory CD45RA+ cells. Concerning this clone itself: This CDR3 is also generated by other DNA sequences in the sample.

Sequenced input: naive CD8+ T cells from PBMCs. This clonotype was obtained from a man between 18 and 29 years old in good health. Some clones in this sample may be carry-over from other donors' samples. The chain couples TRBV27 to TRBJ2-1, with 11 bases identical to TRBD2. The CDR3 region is CASSPGTSGRNEQFF. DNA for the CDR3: TGTGCCAGCAGTCCCGGGACTAGCGGTCGGAATGAGCAGTTCTTC.